This entry lists 3 T cell receptor beta chains sequenced from one sample in a study of blood T cell repertoires in COVID-19. Some clones are missing from TCRdb's copy, which holds only in-frame ones; the method was immunoSEQ multiplex PCR. The sample shows around 77,000 clones, approximately 80% of them seen only once. Sequencing was performed on peripheral blood. The receptors were gathered from a man aged 30-40 years with COVID-19, enrolled during active disease.

CDR3 sequence: CASSPGQVDTEAFF. CDR3 nucleotide sequence: TGTGCCAGCAGCCCGGGACAGGTTGACACTGAAGCTTTCTTT. The J gene is TRBJ1-1, the V gene TRBV5-4; 8 positions match TRBD1. V lost 4 bases, J lost 3 bases, and 5 bases stayed unmatched. The germline V gene has CDR1 SGHNT and CDR2 YYREEE (reference sequence). The CDR3 covers 14 residues.

This clone was observed many times. The V call is TRBV11-2, the J call TRBJ1-1; the D gene is possibly TRBD1 (6 bases). V was trimmed by 5 bases and J by 7 bases, leaving 14 bases between them. Germline V gene data show CDR1 as SGHAT and CDR2 as FQNNGV. CDR3 length: 13 amino acids. CDR3 coding DNA: TGTGCCAGCAGCGTGGGGGGGCGGATTGAAGCTTTCTTT. This sequence encodes CASSVGGRIEAFF. Combining the CDR3 with reference TRBV11-2 and TRBJ1-1 gives the whole variable domain EAGVAQSPRYKIIEKRQSVAFWCNPISGHATLYWYQQILGQGPKLLIQFQNNGVVDDSQLPKDRFSAERLKGVDSTLKIQPAKLEDSAVYLCASSVGGRIEAFFGQGTRLTVV.

This clone showed up just a few times. The rearrangement links TRBV4-2 to TRBJ1-2, with D possibly being TRBD1 (6 bases). V lost 4 bases and J 6 bases, leaving 12 bases between the germline ends. The CDR3 contains 13 residues. CDR1 is LGHNA and CDR2 is YNFKEQ in the germline V gene. The CDR3 protein is CASSRTTGNGYTF. In DNA, the CDR3 is TGTGCCAGCAGCCGCACCACAGGGAATGGCTACACCTTC.